Presented here are 22 T cell receptor beta chains from one specimen sequenced in a study of blood T cell repertoires in COVID-19. The assay was immunoSEQ multiplex PCR, and TCRdb's table has in-frame clones only and misses some. The table has about 290,000 clones, 85% seen once. Sequenced material: peripheral blood. Receptors were obtained from a woman aged 50 to 60 with active or convalescent COVID-19.

V usage is TRBV25-1 and J usage is TRBJ1-3; D is possibly TRBD1 (5 bases). With 6 bases removed from V and 0 bases from J, the gap between germline ends came to 12 bases. The germline gives CDR1 MGHDK, CDR2 SYGVNS. The CDR3 runs 15 residues. CDR3 nucleotide sequence: TGTGCCAGCAGGATGTCAGGGCGCTCTGGAAACACCATATATTTT. Amino acid sequence: CASRMSGRSGNTIYF.

In its sample, this clone was seen once. The chain couples TRBV27 to TRBJ2-7, with 8 bases lining up with TRBD1. V was pared by 5 bases and J by 5 bases, with 8 bases of the junction left unmatched. The CDR3 loop spans 14 amino acids. Looked up from germline, CDR1 is MNHEY and CDR2 is SMNVEV (reference sequence). CDR3 in DNA: TGTGCCAGCAGTCCTCGGACAGGGATCAACGAGCAGTACTTC. This gives the protein CASSPRTGINEQYF.

V is TRBV9 and J is TRBJ1-2, with 7 bases that match TRBD1. The CDR3 consists of 14 residues. V shed 0 bases and J 8 bases; nucleotides not matched to a gene: 7. CDR1 is SGDLS, CDR2 YYNGEE, per germline. The CDR3 spells CASSVVVRGRGYTF. CDR3 DNA: TGTGCCAGCAGCGTAGTGGTTAGGGGGCGAGGCTACACCTTC.

For the CDR3, the DNA is TGTGCCAGCAGCTTGGGACTAGCGGGAGGGGTCGGGGAGCTGTTTTTT. This encodes CASSLGLAGGVGELFF. The chain couples TRBV11-2 to TRBJ2-2; 16 bases fit TRBD2. V was pared by 3 bases and J by 7 bases, with 2 bases of the junction left unmatched. Germline CDR1 SGHAT, CDR2 FQNNGV. The CDR3 has 16 amino acids.

V and J are TRBV5-1 and TRBJ1-6; 9 bases are shared with TRBD1. Germline V gene lookup returns CDR1 SGHRS and CDR2 YFSETQ. The CDR3 extends over 16 amino acids. The ends lost 2 bases at V and 10 bases at J; junction bases unmatched: 10. The CDR3 DNA reads TGCGCCAGCAGCTTAGAGGGACAGGGAAAAGGCTCACCCCTCCACTTT. Protein: CASSLEGQGKGSPLHF.

This clone was recorded a few times. The genes are TRBV28 and TRBJ1-5; 7 bases are shared with TRBD1. Germline assignment: CDR1 MDHEN and CDR2 SYDVKM. Unmatched junction bases numbered 7, after V lost 5 bases and J lost 0 bases. CDR3 length: 16 amino acids. CDR3 region: CASSPPGQYSNQPQHF. In DNA form, the CDR3 reads TGTGCCAGCAGTCCTCCGGGACAGTATAGCAATCAGCCCCAGCATTTT.

The genes are TRBV9 and TRBJ1-5, with 7 bases identical to TRBD1. V dropped 3 bases and J dropped 3; count of bases not matched to a gene: 6. Germline values: CDR1 SGDLS, CDR2 YYNGEE. This CDR3 spans 15 amino acids. The CDR3 coding sequence is TGTGCCAGCAGCGCACAGGGGTCCTACAATCAGCCCCAGCATTTT. Residues: CASSAQGSYNQPQHF.

The rearrangement uses TRBV5-1 and TRBJ2-3, with TRBD2 matching 9 bases. CDR1 and CDR2 (germline): SGHRS, YFSETQ. The CDR3 totals 15 residues. V was pared by 2 bases and J by 4 bases, with 5 bases of the junction left unmatched. The DNA for the CDR3 is TGCGCCAGCAGCTTTTTAGCGGGAGCGGCAGATACGCAGTATTTT. The encoded protein is CASSFLAGAADTQYF.

CDR3 nucleotide sequence: TGTGCCAGCAGTACCTTAGCGGGCGGGAATGAGCAGTTCTTC. This encodes CASSTLAGGNEQFF. The rearrangement uses TRBV6-5 and TRBJ2-1, with 7 bases matching TRBD2. CDR1 and CDR2 (germline): MNHEY, SVGAGI. There are 14 residues in the CDR3. V dropped 5 bases and J dropped 7; count of bases not matched to a gene: 8.

The V and J genes are TRBV19 and TRBJ1-2; the D gene is possibly TRBD1 (6 bases). Trimming removed 5 bases from V and 7 bases from J, with 20 bases in between. CDR1 and CDR2 (germline): LNHDA, SQIVND (reference sequence). The CDR3 spans 15 residues. This CDR3 reads CASSDQTGPRRGYTF. In DNA, the CDR3 is TGTGCCAGTAGTGACCAAACAGGGCCCCGGCGTGGCTACACCTTC. Using reference TRBV19 and TRBJ1-2 for the parts outside the CDR3, the full variable domain is DGGITQSPKYLFRKEGQNVTLSCEQNLNHDAMYWYRQDPGQGLRLIYYSQIVNDFQKGDIAEGYSVSREKKESFPLTVTSAQKNPTAFYLCASSDQTGPRRGYTFGSGTRLTVV.

CDR3 sequence reads: CSVEIGPDTQYF. CDR3 coding DNA: TGCAGCGTTGAAATTGGGCCAGATACGCAGTATTTT. The V call is TRBV29-1, the J call TRBJ2-3; D not resolved. Germline V gives CDR1 SQVTM, CDR2 ANQGSEA. The length of the CDR3 is 12 residues. Trimming removed 2 bases from V and 4 bases from J, with 7 bases in between.

V gene TRBV4-2 combines with J gene TRBJ2-7, with 11 bases lining up with TRBD1. This CDR3 has 15 amino acids. Germline CDR1 reads LGHNA; CDR2 reads YNFKEQ. With V trimmed by 2 bases and J by 10 bases, 10 bases remained unmatched. The CDR3 sequence is CASSQSGTGGLFQYF. DNA for the CDR3: TGTGCCAGCAGCCAATCCGGGACAGGGGGACTGTTCCAGTACTTC.

The chain links TRBV9 to TRBJ1-1; 9 positions match TRBD1. Losses at the gene ends were 0 bases for V and 4 bases for J; bases not matched to a gene: 4. This CDR3 is 15 amino acids long. Per the germline V gene, CDR1 is SGDLS and CDR2 is YYNGEE. CDR3 bases: TGTGCCAGCAGCGTAGAAGGGACAGGGTTCACTGAAGCTTTCTTT. It encodes CASSVEGTGFTEAFF.

The chain employs TRBV7-8 and TRBJ1-3; 7 positions agree with TRBD1. The CDR3 runs to 14 residues. V lost 2 bases and J lost 8; bases outside the gene matches: 6. CDR1 is SGHVS and CDR2 is FQNEAQ in the germline V gene. CDR3 sequence (DNA): TGTGCCAGCAGCTTAAGACAGGGAGAGGACACCATATATTTT. This gives the protein CASSLRQGEDTIYF.

CDR3 sequence (DNA): TGTGCCAGCAGGGCAATTACCCACTCTGGAAACACCATATATTTT. Translating gives CASRAITHSGNTIYF. The V and J genes are TRBV27 and TRBJ1-3; no reliable D call. The V end was cut by 6 bases, the J end by 0 bases, with 12 bases between. The CDR3 contains 15 residues. CDR1 is MNHEY and CDR2 is SMNVEV in the germline V gene (reference sequence).

The V gene is TRBV6-6, the J gene TRBJ2-3; 7 bases are a match to TRBD2. This CDR3 comprises 16 residues. The junction had 14 bases not matched to a gene; V was cut back by 7 bases and J by 4 bases. Germline CDR1 is MNHNY and CDR2 is SVGAGI (reference sequence). CDR3 loop: CASTENPAGTADTQYF. CDR3 sequence (DNA): TGTGCCAGCACCGAGAACCCAGCGGGAACGGCAGATACGCAGTATTTT.

J is TRBJ1-4 and V is TRBV18, with 8 positions matching TRBD1. Unmatched junction bases numbered 5, after V lost 5 bases and J lost 3 bases. This CDR3 has 15 residues. Germline CDR1 is KGHSH and CDR2 is LQKENI. CDR3 nucleotide sequence: TGTGCCAGCTCAACAGACAGGGGTTCTAATGAAAAACTGTTTTTT. Encoded protein: CASSTDRGSNEKLFF.

V is TRBV7-8 and J is TRBJ2-2; tentatively, D is TRBD2 (5 bases). Trimming cost V 1 base and J 6 bases, with 9 bases left between them. The CDR3 has 14 amino acids. Germline V gene sequence: CDR1 SGHVS, CDR2 FQNEAQ. The CDR3, as DNA: TGTGCCAGCAGCTTAGTAGCGTTCCCCGGGGAGCTGTTTTTT. It yields the protein CASSLVAFPGELFF.

This CDR3 is CASSPRDRVPYEQYF. As DNA, the CDR3 is TGTGCCAGCAGCCCCCGGGACAGGGTCCCCTACGAGCAGTACTTC. V is TRBV6-2 or TRBV6-3 and J is TRBJ2-7; 9 nucleotides match TRBD1. Germline trimming cut 6 bases from V and 2 bases from J; bases unmatched to any gene: 8. The V gene's germline CDR1 is MNHEY and CDR2 SVGEGT. CDR3 size: 15 residues.

The chain links TRBV7-8 to TRBJ1-4; 7 nucleotides line up with TRBD1. The length of the CDR3 is 16 residues. The junction had 13 bases not matched to a gene; V was cut back by 4 bases and J by 8 bases. Germline V gene data show CDR1 as SGHVS and CDR2 as FQNEAQ. CDR3 sequence (DNA): TGTGCCAGCAGCTCCCGGCCCTGGGACAGTAGAGAAAAACTGTTTTTT. Translating gives CASSSRPWDSREKLFF. The full variable domain, rest sourced from reference TRBV7-8 and TRBJ1-4, is GAGVSQSPRYKVAKRGQDVALRCDPISGHVSLFWYQQALGQGPEFLTYFQNEAQLDKSGLPSDRFFAERPEGSVSTLKIQRTQQEDSAVYLCASSSRPWDSREKLFFGSGTQLSVL.

The CDR3 region has the DNA TGTGCCAGCAGCCCTGGGACTAGCGTCTCCTACAATGAGCAGTTCTTC. Its protein is CASSPGTSVSYNEQFF. This sequence joins TRBV11-3 and TRBJ2-1; TRBD2 aligns across 10 bases. The V gene's germline CDR1 is SGHNT and CDR2 YENEEA. The CDR3 is 16 residues long. V was clipped by 5 bases and J by 0 bases; unmatched bases: 4. Supplemented by reference TRBV11-3 and TRBJ2-1, the full variable domain reads EAGVVQSPRYKIIEKKQPVAFWCNPISGHNTLYWYLQNLGQGPELLIRYENEEAVDDSQLPKDRFSAERLKGVDSTLKIQPAELGDSAVYLCASSPGTSVSYNEQFFGPGTRLTVL.

V usage is TRBV20-1 and J usage is TRBJ1-1; D gene uncertain. The CDR3 runs 11 residues. Germline V gene data show CDR1 as DFQATT and CDR2 as SNEGSKA (reference sequence). The CDR3 here is CGPYGDTEAFF. The CDR3 DNA follows: TGCGGCCCGTACGGGGACACTGAAGCTTTCTTT.